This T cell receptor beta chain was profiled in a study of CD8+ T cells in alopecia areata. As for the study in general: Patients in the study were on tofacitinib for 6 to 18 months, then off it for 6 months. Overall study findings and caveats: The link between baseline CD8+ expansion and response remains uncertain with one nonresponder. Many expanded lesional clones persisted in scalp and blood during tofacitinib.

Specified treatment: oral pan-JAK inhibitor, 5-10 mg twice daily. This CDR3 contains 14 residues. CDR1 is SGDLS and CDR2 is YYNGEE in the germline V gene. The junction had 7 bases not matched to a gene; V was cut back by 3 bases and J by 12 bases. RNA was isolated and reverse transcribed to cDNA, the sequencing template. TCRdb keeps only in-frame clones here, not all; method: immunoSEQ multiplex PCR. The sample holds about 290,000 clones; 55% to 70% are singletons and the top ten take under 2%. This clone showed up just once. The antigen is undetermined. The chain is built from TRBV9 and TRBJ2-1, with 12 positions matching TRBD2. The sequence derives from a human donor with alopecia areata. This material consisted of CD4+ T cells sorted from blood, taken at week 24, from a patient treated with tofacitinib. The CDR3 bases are TGTGCCAGCAGCGCAAGGACTAGCGGGGCCATGCAGTTCTTC. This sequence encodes CASSARTSGAMQFF.